A single sample gave rise to the 8 T cell receptor beta chains below, sequenced in a study of identical twins. MiXCR was run by TCRdb on the 5' RACE reads, yielding one entry per CDR3 protein. In the table there are some 660,000 distinct CDR3 sequences, around 8.6% of which are singletons. This sample also belongs to another study, concerning yellow fever vaccine responses in identical twins.

Sequences were obtained from PBMCs. These receptors all stem from a woman aged 18-30 years in good health.

This chain joins TRBV7-8 and TRBJ2-1; 7 positions match TRBD2. The CDR3 sequence is 16 residues long. V gave up 4 bases and J gave up 7 bases; unmatched junction bases: 13. In germline, CDR1 is SGHVS, CDR2 FQNEAQ. CDR3 region: CASSSEGAGVVNEQFF. CDR3 in DNA: TGTGCCAGCAGCTCAGAGGGCGCGGGGGTGGTGAATGAGCAGTTCTTC.

The chain couples TRBV6-6 to TRBJ2-2; TRBD2 might be the D (5 bases). This CDR3 region has 13 residues. Between the trimmed V and J ends, which lost 7 bases and 4 bases, there was a span of 10 bases. Germline V gene sequence: CDR1 MNHNY, CDR2 SVGAGI (reference sequence). CDR3 loop: CASMPRGTGELFF. In nucleotides, the CDR3 is TGTGCCAGCATGCCCCGGGGCACCGGGGAGCTGTTTTTT.

V gene TRBV15 combines with J gene TRBJ2-1; D is possibly TRBD1 (6 bases). The CDR3 is made up of 12 amino acids. Trimming stripped 7 bases from V and 9 bases from J, with 13 bases between. The V gene's germline CDR1 is LNHNV and CDR2 YYDKDF (reference sequence). This CDR3 is CATTPGGVEQFF. The CDR3 DNA is TGTGCCACCACACCTGGGGGCGTTGAGCAGTTCTTC. Using reference TRBV15 and TRBJ2-1 for the parts outside the CDR3, the full variable domain is DAMVIQNPRYQVTQFGKPVTLSCSQTLNHNVMYWYQQKSSQAPKLLFHYYDKDFNNEADTPDNFQSRRPNTSFCFLDIRSPGLGDTAMYLCATTPGGVEQFFGPGTRLTVL.

This clonotype was observed a few times. This rearrangement joins TRBV28 to TRBJ2-7; D is unclear. The CDR3 is 15 amino acids. V was cut by 3 bases and J by 6 bases, with 18 bases left in between. Germline V CDR1 and CDR2: MDHEN, SYDVKM. The CDR3 sequence: CASSFDVEKGFEQYF. CDR3 sequence (DNA): TGTGCCAGCAGTTTCGACGTCGAAAAGGGATTCGAGCAGTACTTC.

The V and J genes are TRBV28 and TRBJ2-7; 7 bases map to TRBD1. This CDR3 is built from 17 residues. Germline CDR1 reads MDHEN; CDR2 reads SYDVKM. V dropped 6 bases and J dropped 1; count of bases not matched to a gene: 15. The CDR3 DNA reads as TGTGCCAGCAGGACCCAACGCCTCGACAGGGTATCCTACGAGCAGTACTTC. This encodes CASRTQRLDRVSYEQYF.

The chain employs TRBV5-1 and TRBJ2-5, with D possibly TRBD2 on 6 matching bases. Trimming shortened V by 4 bases and J by 4 bases, and 20 bases separated the two germline ends. The germline V gene has CDR1 SGHRS and CDR2 YFSETQ. The CDR3 spans 16 residues. CDR3 region: CASSLHRLDTRETQYF. CDR3 DNA sequence: TGCGCCAGCAGCCTCCATCGACTAGATACAAGAGAGACCCAGTACTTC. The full variable domain, in which reference TRBV5-1 and TRBJ2-5 provide the parts outside the CDR3, is KAGVTQTPRYLIKTRGQQVTLSCSPISGHRSVSWYQQTPGQGLQFLFEYFSETQRNKGNFPGRFSGRQFSNSRSEMNVSTLELGDSALYLCASSLHRLDTRETQYFGPGTRLLVL.

This clonotype was seen more than once but under ten times. This chain connects TRBV5-1 to TRBJ2-2; 7 bases match TRBD2. The germline gives CDR1 SGHRS, CDR2 YFSETQ. V was clipped by 0 bases and J by 5 bases; unmatched bases: 4. The CDR3 loop spans 15 amino acids. CDR3 loop: CASSLAAGSTGELFF. As DNA, the CDR3 is TGCGCCAGCAGCTTGGCAGCGGGGTCGACCGGGGAGCTGTTTTTT.

This rearrangement joins TRBV3-1 to TRBJ1-2; D is unclear. V lost 4 bases to trimming and J lost 5 bases, with 29 bases between them. The CDR3 extends over 19 amino acids. Germline-derived CDR1 and CDR2 are LGHDT and YNNKEL (reference sequence). The DNA of the CDR3 is TGTGCCAGCAGCCCTCCGGCCCCTGGCTACGGGAAGGCGTTTTATGGCTACACCTTC. Its protein is CASSPPAPGYGKAFYGYTF.